This T cell receptor (beta chain) was recovered during a study of T cell repertoires and Cas9 in healthy adults (dated by TCRdb to the late 2010s). The study in broad terms: SpCas9-reactive T cells were characterized for multi-effector potency, cytotoxicity and lineage determination within the CD4 and CD8 compartments. This study looked at whether people already carry T cell immunity to the Streptococcus pyogenes Cas9 nuclease (SpCas9), the enzyme used in CRISPR gene editing. Study-wide conclusions, independent of this receptor: In vitro, SpCas9-reactive regulatory T cells were reported to reduce the proliferation and function of SpCas9-reactive effector T cells.

Healthy humans were used as donors in the study. There are a few counts of this clone. No antigen is known for it. Per-nucleotide qualities are absent, and no much larger clonotype sits a single base away. The germline V gene specifies SGHTA as CDR1 and FQGNSA as CDR2. Relative to germline, V is 0 bases shorter and J is 0 bases shorter, with 6 bases between their ends. The CDR3 spans 16 residues, from the cysteine through the phenylalanine. Only the CDR3 DNA is retained, 48 bases long and in frame from the first base. To prepare the library, the immunoSEQ multiplex PCR assay was applied. The clones in this table, taken by TCRdb from immuneACCESS, are in-frame only. Not every clone is retained; where verified, under half of the shortfall comes from an unresolved V gene, and the cause of the rest is unknown. For this sample the table gives about 24,000 clones, of which more than 75% were detected only once. The ten largest make up 0.6% to 0.8% of the sample.

Sequencing input: CD4+ effector T cells (CD127+, CD25-, CD137-, CD154-) from PBMCs; culture status not recorded. The TCR comes from a human donor in good health. This chain joins TRBV7-2 to TRBJ2-6, with the D segment identity uncertain. The nucleotide sequence reads TGTGCCAGCAGCTTAGCGGTAAACTCTGGGGCCAACGTCCTGACTTTC. Its protein is CASSLAVNSGANVLTF. The full variable domain, with segments outside the CDR3 supplied by the reference TRBV7-2 and TRBJ2-6 proteins, appears as GAGVSQSPSNKVTEKGKDVELRCDPISGHTALYWYRQSLGQGLEFLIYFQGNSAPDKSGLPSDRFSAERTGGSVSTLTIQRTQQEDSAVYLCASSLAVNSGANVLTFGAGSRLTVL.